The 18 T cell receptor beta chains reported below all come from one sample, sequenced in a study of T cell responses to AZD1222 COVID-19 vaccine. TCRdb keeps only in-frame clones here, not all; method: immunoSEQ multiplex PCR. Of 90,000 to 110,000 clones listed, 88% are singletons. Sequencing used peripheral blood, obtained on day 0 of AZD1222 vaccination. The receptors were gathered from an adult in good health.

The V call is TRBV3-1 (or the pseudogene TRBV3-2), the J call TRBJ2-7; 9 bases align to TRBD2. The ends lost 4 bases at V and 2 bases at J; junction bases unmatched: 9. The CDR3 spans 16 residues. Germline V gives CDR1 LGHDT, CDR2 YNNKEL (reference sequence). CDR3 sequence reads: CASSPWLAGRTYEQYF. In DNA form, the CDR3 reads TGTGCCAGCAGCCCCTGGCTAGCGGGGCGAACCTACGAGCAGTACTTC.

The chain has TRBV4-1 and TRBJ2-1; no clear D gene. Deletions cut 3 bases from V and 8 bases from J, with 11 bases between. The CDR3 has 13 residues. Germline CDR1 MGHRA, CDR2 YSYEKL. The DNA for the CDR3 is TGCGCCAGCAGCCAGGGTACTAACGATGAGCAGTTCTTC. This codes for CASSQGTNDEQFF.

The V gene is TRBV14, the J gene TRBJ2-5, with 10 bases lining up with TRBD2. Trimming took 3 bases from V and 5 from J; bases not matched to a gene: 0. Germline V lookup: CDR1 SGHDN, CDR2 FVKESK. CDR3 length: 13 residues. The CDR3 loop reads CASSQGLAETQYF. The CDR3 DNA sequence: TGTGCCAGCAGCCAGGGACTAGCGGAGACCCAGTACTTC. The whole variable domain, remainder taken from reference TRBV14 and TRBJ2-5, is EAGVTQFPSHSVIEKGQTVTLRCDPISGHDNLYWYRRVMGKEIKFLLHFVKESKQDESGMPNNRFLAERTGGTYSTLKVQPAELEDSGVYFCASSQGLAETQYFGPGTRLLVL.

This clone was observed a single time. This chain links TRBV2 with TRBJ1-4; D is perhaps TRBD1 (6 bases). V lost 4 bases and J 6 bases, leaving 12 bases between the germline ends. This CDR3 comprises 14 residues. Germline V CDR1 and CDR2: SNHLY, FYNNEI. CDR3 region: CASSGGGSYEKLFF. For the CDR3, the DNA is TGTGCCAGCAGTGGAGGGGGGTCTTATGAAAAACTGTTTTTT.

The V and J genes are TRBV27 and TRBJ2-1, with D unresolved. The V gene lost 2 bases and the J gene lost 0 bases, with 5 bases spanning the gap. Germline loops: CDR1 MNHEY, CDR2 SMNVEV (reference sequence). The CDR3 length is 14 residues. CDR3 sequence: CASSLKPSYNEQFF. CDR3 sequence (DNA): TGTGCCAGCAGTTTAAAGCCCTCCTACAATGAGCAGTTCTTC.

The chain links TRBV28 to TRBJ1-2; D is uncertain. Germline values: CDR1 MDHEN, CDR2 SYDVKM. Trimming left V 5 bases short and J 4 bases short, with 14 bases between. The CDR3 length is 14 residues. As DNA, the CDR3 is TGTGCCAGCAGTGCAAGACTCTCCCCCTATGGCTACACCTTC. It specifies CASSARLSPYGYTF.

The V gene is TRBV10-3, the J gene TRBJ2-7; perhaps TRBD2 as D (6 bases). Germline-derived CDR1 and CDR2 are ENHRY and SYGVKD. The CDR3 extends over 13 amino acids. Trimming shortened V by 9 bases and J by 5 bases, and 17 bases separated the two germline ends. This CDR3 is CAMSNGEANEQYF. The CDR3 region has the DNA TGTGCCATGTCGAACGGGGAGGCCAACGAGCAGTACTTC.

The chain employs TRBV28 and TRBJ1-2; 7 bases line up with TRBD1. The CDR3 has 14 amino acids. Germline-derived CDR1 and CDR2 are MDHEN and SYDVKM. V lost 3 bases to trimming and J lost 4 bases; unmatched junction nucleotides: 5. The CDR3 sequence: CASSFGTASYGYTF. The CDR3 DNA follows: TGTGCCAGCAGTTTCGGGACAGCTAGCTATGGCTACACCTTC.

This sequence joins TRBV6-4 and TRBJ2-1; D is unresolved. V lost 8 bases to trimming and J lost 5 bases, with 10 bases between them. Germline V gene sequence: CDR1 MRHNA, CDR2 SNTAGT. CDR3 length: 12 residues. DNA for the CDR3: TGTGCCAGCCAGGACGGAGACAATGAGCAGTTCTTC. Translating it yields CASQDGDNEQFF.

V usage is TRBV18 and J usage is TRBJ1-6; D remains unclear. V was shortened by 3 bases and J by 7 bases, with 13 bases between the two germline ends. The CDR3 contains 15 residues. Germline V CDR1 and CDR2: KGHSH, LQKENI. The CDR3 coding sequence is TGTGCCAGCTCACCCCTTATGGAAGGCAATTCACCCCTCCACTTT. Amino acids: CASSPLMEGNSPLHF.

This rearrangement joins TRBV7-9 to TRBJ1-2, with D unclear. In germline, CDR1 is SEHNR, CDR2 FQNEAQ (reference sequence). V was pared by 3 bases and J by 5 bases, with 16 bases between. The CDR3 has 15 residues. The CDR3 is CASSFSFPGGYGYTF. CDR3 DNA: TGTGCCAGCAGCTTTTCTTTCCCCGGCGGGTATGGCTACACCTTC.

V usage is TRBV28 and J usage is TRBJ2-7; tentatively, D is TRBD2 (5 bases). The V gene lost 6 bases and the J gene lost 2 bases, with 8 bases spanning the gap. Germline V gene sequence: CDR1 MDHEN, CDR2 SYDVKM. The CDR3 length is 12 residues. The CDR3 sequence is CASSPTTYEQYF. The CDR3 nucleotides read TGTGCCAGCAGCCCGACTACCTACGAGCAGTACTTC.

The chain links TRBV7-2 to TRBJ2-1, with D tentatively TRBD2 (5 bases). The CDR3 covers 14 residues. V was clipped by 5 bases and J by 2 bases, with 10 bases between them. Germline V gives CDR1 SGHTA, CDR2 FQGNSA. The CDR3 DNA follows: TGTGCCAGCAGCCCCATAGCGACCTACAATGAGCAGTTCTTC. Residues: CASSPIATYNEQFF.

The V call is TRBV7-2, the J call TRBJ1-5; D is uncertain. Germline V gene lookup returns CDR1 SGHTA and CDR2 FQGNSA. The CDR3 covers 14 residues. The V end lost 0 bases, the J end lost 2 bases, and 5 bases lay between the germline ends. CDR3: CASSLAPGNQPQHF. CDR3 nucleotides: TGTGCCAGCAGCTTAGCACCGGGCAATCAGCCCCAGCATTTT.

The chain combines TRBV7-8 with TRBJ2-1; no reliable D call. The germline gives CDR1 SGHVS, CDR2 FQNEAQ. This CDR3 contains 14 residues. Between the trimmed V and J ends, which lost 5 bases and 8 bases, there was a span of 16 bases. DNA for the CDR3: TGTGCCAGCAGCCCGAGAGGTAGCCCGCATGAGCAGTTCTTC. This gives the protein CASSPRGSPHEQFF. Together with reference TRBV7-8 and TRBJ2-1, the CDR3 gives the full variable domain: GAGVSQSPRYKVAKRGQDVALRCDPISGHVSLFWYQQALGQGPEFLTYFQNEAQLDKSGLPSDRFFAERPEGSVSTLKIQRTQQEDSAVYLCASSPRGSPHEQFFGPGTRLTVL.

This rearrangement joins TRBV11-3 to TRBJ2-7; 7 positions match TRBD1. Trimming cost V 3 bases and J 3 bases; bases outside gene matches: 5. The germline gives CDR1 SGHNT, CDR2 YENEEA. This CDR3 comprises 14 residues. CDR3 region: CASSFETGNYEQYF. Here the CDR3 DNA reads TGTGCCAGCAGCTTTGAGACAGGGAACTACGAGCAGTACTTC.

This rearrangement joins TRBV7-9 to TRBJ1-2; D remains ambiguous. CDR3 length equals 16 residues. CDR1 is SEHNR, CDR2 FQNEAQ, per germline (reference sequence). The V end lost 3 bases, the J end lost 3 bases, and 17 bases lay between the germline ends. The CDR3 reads CASSFDAPARYYGYTF. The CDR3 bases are TGTGCCAGCAGCTTCGACGCCCCGGCACGGTACTATGGCTACACCTTC.

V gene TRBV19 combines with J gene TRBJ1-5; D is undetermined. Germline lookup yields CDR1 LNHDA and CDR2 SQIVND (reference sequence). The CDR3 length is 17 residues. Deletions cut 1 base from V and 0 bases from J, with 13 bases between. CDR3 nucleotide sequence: TGTGCCAGTAGTATAGGTGGGAGCGATTATAGCAATCAGCCCCAGCATTTT. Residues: CASSIGGSDYSNQPQHF.